These 30 T cell receptor beta chains were sequenced from one sample in a study of T cells in Graves' hyperthyroidism and ophthalmopathy. The source material, RNA transcripts, was used to amplify TCR beta CDR3 regions. In the first-round RT-PCR of the TCR CDR3, the HTBI primer set was used. TCRdb passed the multiplex PCR reads through MiXCR, listing each CDR3 protein once. The sample yields 500,000 or so distinct CDR3 sequences, about a sixth seen once. The sequenced material came from blood. Receptors originate from a woman younger than 35 with Graves' ophthalmopathy.

The rearrangement links TRBV3-1 to TRBJ2-1; 9 positions match TRBD2. V lost 4 bases to trimming and J lost 9 bases; unmatched junction nucleotides: 10. Germline CDR1 and CDR2: LGHDT and YNNKEL (reference sequence). There are 15 residues in the CDR3. The CDR3 protein is CASSPWSSGTGEQFF. The DNA for the CDR3 is TGTGCCAGCAGCCCTTGGTCTAGCGGGACGGGTGAGCAGTTCTTC.

The CDR3 DNA sequence: TGTGCCAGCAGCCCCCATAGCGGGGGGACTAACAATGAGCAGTTCTTC. Protein: CASSPHSGGTNNEQFF. The chain recombines TRBV7-3 with TRBJ2-1, with 10 bases lining up with TRBD2. Germline CDR1 is SGHTA and CDR2 is FQGTGA. J was trimmed by 5 bases and V by 5 bases; bases with no gene match: 9. The CDR3 has 16 residues.

The J gene is TRBJ1-1, the V gene TRBV9; D perhaps matches TRBD1 (6 bases). This CDR3 has 17 amino acids. Per the germline V gene, CDR1 is SGDLS and CDR2 is YYNGEE. Trimming left V 3 bases short and J 1 base short, with 19 bases between. The DNA for the CDR3 is TGTGCCAGCAGCGCTACTGAGAAGACAGGTACGAACACTGAAGCTTTCTTT. Residues: CASSATEKTGTNTEAFF.

There are many counts of this clonotype. The chain recombines TRBV3-1 with TRBJ2-3; D remains unclear. Trimming removed 1 base from V and 6 bases from J, with 8 bases in between. This CDR3 is 13 amino acids long. Germline V gene data show CDR1 as LGHDT and CDR2 as YNNKEL (reference sequence). CDR3 sequence (DNA): TGTGCCAGCAGCCAAGTAGGCTACGATACGCAGTATTTT. Amino acids: CASSQVGYDTQYF.

This clonotype was recorded a few times. The chain employs TRBV28 and TRBJ1-2; D may be TRBD1 (5 bases). V was shortened by 6 bases and J by 4 bases, with 9 bases between the two germline ends. The germline V gene has CDR1 MDHEN and CDR2 SYDVKM. The CDR3 runs to 12 residues. The DNA for the CDR3 is TGTGCCAGCAGATCGACAGTCTATGGCTACACCTTC. This codes for CASRSTVYGYTF.

Many counts were recorded for this clonotype. This chain links TRBV6-6 with TRBJ2-7; D is possibly TRBD2 (5 bases). The CDR3 has 16 amino acids. Trimming took off 0 bases at V and 0 bases at J, with 12 bases between the two ends. Germline V CDR1 and CDR2: MNHNY, SVGAGI (reference sequence). CDR3 in DNA: TGTGCCAGCAGTTACTCGAGTGTAGGGAGCTCCTACGAGCAGTACTTC. Its translation: CASSYSSVGSSYEQYF.

This chain uses TRBV10-3 with TRBJ1-5; D ambiguous. Germline values: CDR1 ENHRY, CDR2 SYGVKD. The CDR3 loop spans 14 amino acids. V was clipped by 5 bases and J by 0 bases, with 8 bases between them. CDR3 loop: CAISPGLSNQPQHF. The CDR3 DNA reads as TGTGCCATCAGTCCAGGACTTAGCAATCAGCCCCAGCATTTT.

This clonotype has at least ten counts. This rearrangement joins TRBV12-3 or TRBV12-4 to TRBJ2-5; D is perhaps TRBD1 (6 bases). The CDR3 has 14 amino acids. Trimming removed 6 bases from V and 2 bases from J, with 13 bases in between. In DNA, the CDR3 is TGTGCCAGCAGCCATCGCAGGGGACAAGAGACCCAGTACTTC. It encodes CASSHRRGQETQYF.

This chain links TRBV4-1 with TRBJ2-1; D possibly corresponds to TRBD1 (5 bases). CDR1 and CDR2 (germline): MGHRA, YSYEKL. The CDR3 consists of 14 residues. The V gene lost 4 bases and the J gene lost 5 bases, with 12 bases spanning the gap. The chain's CDR3 is CASSRGQENNEQFF. CDR3 bases: TGCGCCAGCAGCCGCGGACAAGAGAACAATGAGCAGTTCTTC.

This clonotype was detected many times. The rearrangement links TRBV6-1 to TRBJ1-3; D not certain. CDR1 and CDR2 from the germline V gene are MNHNS and SASEGT. V was shortened by 1 base and J by 0 bases, with 4 bases between the two germline ends. The CDR3 totals 14 residues. The CDR3, as DNA: TGTGCCAGCAGTGAAGGGAGCTCTGGAAACACCATATATTTT. Translation: CASSEGSSGNTIYF.

This clonotype was counted a few times. The chain employs TRBV28 and TRBJ2-2, with 8 bases identical to TRBD2. V was clipped by 3 bases and J by 1 base; unmatched bases: 7. The germline CDR1 and CDR2 sequences are MDHEN and SYDVKM. The CDR3 contains 17 residues. The DNA for the CDR3 is TGTGCCAGCAGTTTGCGGCCTAGCGGGTGGAACACCGGGGAGCTGTTTTTT. Protein sequence: CASSLRPSGWNTGELFF.

The rearrangement joins TRBV4-1 to TRBJ1-1; D is ambiguous. Germline values: CDR1 MGHRA, CDR2 YSYEKL. The V and J ends lost 0 bases and 6 bases respectively, with 11 bases between them. The CDR3 extends over 14 amino acids. In nucleotides, the CDR3 is TGCGCCAGCAGCCAAGAACACGGGGAGGCTGAAGCTTTCTTT. It encodes CASSQEHGEAEAFF.

The chain carries TRBV6-2 or TRBV6-3 and TRBJ1-2; 11 nucleotides match TRBD1. Germline V gene data show CDR1 as MNHEY and CDR2 as SVGEGT. Trimming cost V 2 bases and J 7 bases; bases outside gene matches: 0. This CDR3 has 13 amino acids. The CDR3 coding sequence is TGTGCCAGCAGTTACGGACAGGGGGCTGGCTACACCTTC. Amino acid sequence: CASSYGQGAGYTF.

Notes on this clonotype: A much larger clone differs by one base, so this may be a read error. The CDR3 sequence: CASSLQEAPKNIQYF. CDR3 sequence (DNA): TGTGCCAGCAGCCTACAGGAGGCGCCCAAAAACATTCAGTACTTC. The chain links TRBV3-1 to TRBJ2-4; the D gene could be TRBD1 or TRBD2 (5 bases each). The CDR3 is made up of 15 amino acids. V was cut by 4 bases and J by 2 bases, with 12 bases left in between. Germline V lookup: CDR1 LGHDT, CDR2 YNNKEL (reference sequence).

The chain carries TRBV28 and TRBJ1-4; D is ambiguous. Germline lookup yields CDR1 MDHEN and CDR2 SYDVKM. V lost 2 bases to trimming and J lost 2 bases, with 6 bases between them. This CDR3 has 14 amino acids. This CDR3 is CASSLVGTNEKLFF. DNA of the CDR3: TGTGCCAGCAGTTTAGTGGGGACTAATGAAAAACTGTTTTTT.

This clonotype showed up many times. This chain links TRBV27 with TRBJ1-1; D perhaps matches TRBD1 (5 bases). Trimming stripped 3 bases from V and 4 bases from J, with 15 bases between. This CDR3 region has 15 residues. Germline lookup yields CDR1 MNHEY and CDR2 SMNVEV (reference sequence). CDR3: CASSFQGKVGTEAFF. CDR3 sequence (DNA): TGTGCCAGCAGTTTCCAGGGTAAAGTTGGCACTGAAGCTTTCTTT.

Comment on this clonotype: This may be a read error: a much more frequent sequence differs by one nucleotide. This chain joins TRBV13 and TRBJ2-5, with D uncertain. CDR1 is PRHDT, CDR2 FYEKMQ, per germline (reference sequence). This CDR3 is built from 15 residues. Trimming took off 4 bases at V and 2 bases at J, with 14 bases between the two ends. The CDR3 nucleotides are TGTGCCAGCAGCTCTTCGACCGTGGTACAAGAGACCCAGTACTTC. Translated: CASSSSTVVQETQYF.

This clonotype was seen ten or more times. The V call is TRBV30, the J call TRBJ1-1; weak D call: TRBD1 (6 bases). This CDR3 comprises 14 residues. V dropped 0 bases and J dropped 1 base, with 9 bases sitting between them. CDR1 GTSNPN and CDR2 SVGIG come from the germline V gene (reference sequence). The CDR3 sequence is CAWSVGGPNTEAFF. In DNA, the CDR3 is TGTGCCTGGAGTGTAGGGGGTCCGAACACTGAAGCTTTCTTT.

This clonotype was recorded a few times. The rearrangement links TRBV19 to TRBJ2-2; D remains ambiguous. V was trimmed by 4 bases and J by 2 bases, leaving 11 bases between them. The germline V gene encodes CDR1 LNHDA and CDR2 SQIVND (reference sequence). The CDR3 has 15 residues. In DNA, the CDR3 is TGTGCCAGTAGTAGGGGTAATCCAAACACCGGGGAGCTGTTTTTT. Protein product: CASSRGNPNTGELFF.

This clonotype was seen repeatedly, ten times or more. The chain uses TRBV11-2 and TRBJ2-3; D unresolved. The CDR3 consists of 15 residues. From germline, CDR1 is SGHAT and CDR2 FQNNGV. Trimming cost V 1 base and J 2 bases, with 10 bases left between them. Here the CDR3 reads CASSLGAGVTDTQYF. The CDR3 bases are TGTGCCAGCAGCTTAGGGGCAGGAGTCACAGATACGCAGTATTTT.

This clonotype was found many times. V and J are TRBV5-8 and TRBJ1-5; D is unclear. V was cut by 6 bases and J by 2 bases, with 21 bases left in between. CDR1 and CDR2 (germline): SGHTS, YDEGEE. The CDR3 runs 17 residues. The CDR3 nucleotides read TGTGCCAGCAACTCTATTGAAGTTCGGGTTGGCAATCAGCCCCAGCATTTT. Residues: CASNSIEVRVGNQPQHF.

In its sample, this clonotype was seen a few times. The chain is built from TRBV5-6 and TRBJ1-3, with D maybe TRBD1 (5 bases). CDR1 is SGHDT, CDR2 YYEEEE, per germline. The CDR3 contains 16 residues. Trimming took off 4 bases at V and 0 bases at J, with 14 bases between the two ends. The chain's CDR3 is CASSRRDSYSGNTIYF. CDR3 nucleotides: TGTGCCAGCAGCCGCCGTGACAGCTACTCTGGAAACACCATATATTTT.

The V and J genes are TRBV27 and TRBJ1-1; D not certain. The V and J ends lost 5 bases and 3 bases respectively, with 22 bases between them. This CDR3 has 17 amino acids. Per the germline V gene, CDR1 is MNHEY and CDR2 is SMNVEV (reference sequence). CDR3 protein: CASSPTLPRQLYTEAFF. CDR3 DNA: TGTGCCAGCAGTCCAACACTGCCCAGGCAGCTATACACTGAAGCTTTCTTT.

This clonotype showed up just a few times. The chain links TRBV6-1 to TRBJ2-2, with 11 bases identical to TRBD1. This CDR3 region has 15 residues. The V gene's germline CDR1 is MNHNS and CDR2 SASEGT. The trim removed 5 bases at V and 7 bases at J, leaving 6 bases unmatched. CDR3: CASSRTGGNVGELFF. In DNA form, the CDR3 reads TGTGCCAGCAGTCGGACAGGGGGCAATGTCGGGGAGCTGTTTTTT.

Worth noting for this clonotype: This sequence may be a read error, since a much larger clone differs from it by one base. The chain uses TRBV20-1 and TRBJ2-5; maybe TRBD2 (6 bases). The CDR3 covers 18 residues. Germline V lookup: CDR1 DFQATT, CDR2 SNEGSKA (reference sequence). The germline V and J ends were trimmed by 2 bases and 2 bases, with 24 bases remaining between them. The CDR3: CSARTRWIGGDPQETQYF. CDR3 DNA: TGCAGTGCTAGAACTCGGTGGATAGGCGGGGATCCACAAGAGACCCAGTACTTC.

A few counts support this clonotype. A read error may produce the germline difference seen at one junction end. CDR3 in DNA: TGTGTCAGCACCTACAGGGACAGCTTCATGAACACTGAAGCTTTCTTT. It encodes CVSTYRDSFMNTEAFF. The chain links TRBV6-2 or TRBV6-3 to TRBJ1-1, with 7 bases matching TRBD1. CDR3 length: 16 amino acids. CDR1 and CDR2 (germline): MNHEY, SVGEGT.

J is TRBJ2-5 and V is TRBV7-9; 11 bases align to TRBD2. This CDR3 has 16 amino acids. J lost 5 bases, V lost 3 bases, and 8 bases had no gene match. Germline CDR1 is SEHNR and CDR2 is FQNEAQ (reference sequence). The CDR3 nucleotides read TGTGCCAGCAGCTTCCCCACTAGCGGGAGCGGCGAGACCCAGTACTTC. It encodes CASSFPTSGSGETQYF.

A few counts support this clonotype. The V and J genes are TRBV9 and TRBJ1-1; possible D gene TRBD1, 5 bases. V was clipped by 0 bases and J by 4 bases, with 10 bases between them. CDR1 SGDLS and CDR2 YYNGEE come from the germline V gene. The CDR3 sequence is 14 residues long. In DNA form, the CDR3 reads TGTGCCAGCAGCGTAGAGCCAGGGAGCACTGAAGCTTTCTTT. It translates to CASSVEPGSTEAFF.

This clonotype turned up a few times. This rearrangement joins TRBV20-1 to TRBJ2-2; D remains unclear. The CDR3 is 15 residues long. Trimming left V 2 bases short and J 0 bases short, with 10 bases between. Germline values: CDR1 DFQATT, CDR2 SNEGSKA (reference sequence). CDR3 protein: CSARPSTPNTGELFF. CDR3 nucleotides: TGCAGTGCTAGACCCAGTACACCGAACACCGGGGAGCTGTTTTTT.

Of note for this clonotype: A much bigger clone sits one base away, suggesting this may be a read error. The V call is TRBV12-3 or TRBV12-4, the J call TRBJ2-3; 7 positions match TRBD2. CDR3 size: 14 residues. Trimming at V came to 6 bases and at J to 0 bases, leaving 3 bases not matched to a gene. In DNA, the CDR3 is TGTGCCAGCAGGAATAGCGGGAGCACAGATACGCAGTATTTT. This encodes CASRNSGSTDTQYF.